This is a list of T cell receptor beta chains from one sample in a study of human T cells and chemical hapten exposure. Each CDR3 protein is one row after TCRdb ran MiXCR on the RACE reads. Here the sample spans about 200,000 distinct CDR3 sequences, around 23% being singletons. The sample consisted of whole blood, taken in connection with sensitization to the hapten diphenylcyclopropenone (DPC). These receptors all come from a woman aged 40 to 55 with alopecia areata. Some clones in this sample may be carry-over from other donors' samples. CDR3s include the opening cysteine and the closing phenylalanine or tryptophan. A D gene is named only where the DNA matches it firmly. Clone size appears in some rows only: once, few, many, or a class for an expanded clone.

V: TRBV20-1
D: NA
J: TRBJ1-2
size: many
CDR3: CSATPGWDYGYTF
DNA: TGCAGTGCTACCCCCGGATGGGACTATGGCTACACCTTC

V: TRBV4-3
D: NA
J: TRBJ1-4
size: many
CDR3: CASSQVFSPNEKLFF
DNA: TGCGCCAGCAGCCAAGTATTTTCTCCTAATGAAAAACTGTTTTTT

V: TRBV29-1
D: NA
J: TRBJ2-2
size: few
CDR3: CSVGVSQGSGELFF
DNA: TGCAGCGTTGGCGTATCCCAGGGGTCCGGGGAGCTGTTTTTT

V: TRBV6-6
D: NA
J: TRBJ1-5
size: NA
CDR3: CASSYSEYSNQPQHF
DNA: TGTGCCAGCAGTTACTCAGAATATAGCAATCAGCCCCAGCATTTT

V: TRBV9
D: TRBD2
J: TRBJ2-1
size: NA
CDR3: CASSVSSGKTNEQFF
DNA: TGTGCCAGCAGCGTAAGTAGCGGGAAGACGAATGAGCAGTTCTTC

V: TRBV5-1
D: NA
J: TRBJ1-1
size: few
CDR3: CASSWTGQSNTEAFF
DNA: TGCGCCAGCAGCTGGACGGGTCAGTCAAACACTGAAGCTTTCTTT

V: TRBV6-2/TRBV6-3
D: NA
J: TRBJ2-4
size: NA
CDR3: CASSYATVAKNIQYF
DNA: TGTGCCAGCAGTTACGCGACAGTAGCCAAAAACATTCAGTACTTC

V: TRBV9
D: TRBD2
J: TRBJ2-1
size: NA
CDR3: CASSVELLAGGPHNEQFF
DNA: TGTGCCAGCAGCGTAGAGTTGCTAGCGGGAGGGCCTCACAATGAGCAGTTCTTC

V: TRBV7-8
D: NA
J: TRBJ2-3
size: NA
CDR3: CASSLGPFVRTDTQYF
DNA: TGTGCCAGCAGCTTAGGTCCTTTTGTTAGAACAGATACGCAGTATTTT

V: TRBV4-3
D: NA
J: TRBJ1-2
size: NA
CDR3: CASSQDHPYGYTF
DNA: TGCGCCAGCAGCCAAGATCATCCCTATGGCTACACCTTC

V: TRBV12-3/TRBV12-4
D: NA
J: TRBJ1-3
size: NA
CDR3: CASSRGSGGNTIYF
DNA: TGTGCCAGCAGCCGTGGCTCGGGGGGAAACACCATATATTTT

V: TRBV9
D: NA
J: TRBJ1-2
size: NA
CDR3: CASSVGSDRKHPRNYGYTF
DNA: TGTGCCAGCAGCGTAGGATCTGACAGGAAACACCCGAGAAACTATGGCTACACCTTC

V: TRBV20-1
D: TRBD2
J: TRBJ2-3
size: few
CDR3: CSARGLAVDTQYF
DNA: TGCAGTGCTAGGGGACTAGCTGTGGATACGCAGTATTTT

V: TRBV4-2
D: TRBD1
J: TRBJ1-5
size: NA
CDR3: CASSQDLGDRGPTQPQHF
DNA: TGTGCCAGCAGCCAAGATCTAGGGGACAGGGGGCCTACTCAGCCCCAGCATTTT

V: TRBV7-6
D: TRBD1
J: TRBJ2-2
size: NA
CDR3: CASSLGQGVPGELFF
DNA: TGTGCCAGCAGCTTAGGACAGGGCGTGCCCGGGGAGCTGTTTTTT

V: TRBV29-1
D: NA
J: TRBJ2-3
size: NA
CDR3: CSSTKSEADTQYF
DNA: TGCAGCTCCACCAAGTCGGAGGCGGATACGCAGTATTTT

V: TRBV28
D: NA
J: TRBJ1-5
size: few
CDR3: CAIPGGQGIGNQPQHF
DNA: TGTGCCATCCCCGGCGGGCAGGGGATTGGTAATCAGCCCCAGCATTTT

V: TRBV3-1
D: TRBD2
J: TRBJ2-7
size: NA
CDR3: CASSQAGTSYEQYF
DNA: TGTGCCAGCAGCCAAGCCGGGACTAGCTACGAGCAGTACTTC

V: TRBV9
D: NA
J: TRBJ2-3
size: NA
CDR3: CASSVGISGSTDTQYF
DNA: TGTGCCAGCAGCGTAGGTATTAGCGGAAGCACAGATACGCAGTATTTT

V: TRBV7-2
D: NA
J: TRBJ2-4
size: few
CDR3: CASSLDGTLLAKNIQYF
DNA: TGTGCCAGCAGCTTAGATGGGACCCTACTAGCCAAAAACATTCAGTACTTC

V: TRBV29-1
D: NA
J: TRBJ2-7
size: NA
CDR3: CSAEGRINSVYEQYF
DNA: TGCAGCGCCGAGGGGCGCATAAACTCCGTCTACGAGCAGTACTTC

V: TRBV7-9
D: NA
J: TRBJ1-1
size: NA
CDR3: CASSPVDTEAFF
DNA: TGTGCCAGCAGCCCGGTAGACACTGAAGCTTTCTTT

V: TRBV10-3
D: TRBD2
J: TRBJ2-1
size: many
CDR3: CAISAREGGDEQFF
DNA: TGTGCCATCAGTGCCCGGGAGGGCGGGGATGAGCAGTTCTTC

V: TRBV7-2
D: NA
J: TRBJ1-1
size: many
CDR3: CASSLRGAYTEAFF
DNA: TGTGCCAGCAGCTTACGTGGGGCCTACACTGAAGCTTTCTTT

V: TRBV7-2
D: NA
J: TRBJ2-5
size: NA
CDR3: CASIPSSAQETQYF
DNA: TGTGCCAGCATTCCCTCTAGCGCGCAAGAGACCCAGTACTTC

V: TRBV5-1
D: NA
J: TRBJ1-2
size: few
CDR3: CASSSQANYGYTF
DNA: TGCGCCAGCAGCTCTCAAGCTAACTATGGCTACACCTTC